Detailed here is one T cell receptor beta chain. What it recognizes is unknown. Germline CDR1 and CDR2: LNHDA and SQIVND (reference sequence). V lost 9 bases and J lost 5; bases outside the gene matches: 5. This CDR3 has 13 amino acids. This sample is drawn from a study of beta chain features in type 1 diabetes. Study background: Sorted cell examination encompassed around 100,000,000 cells across all samples. Study results and caveats: HLA effects on TCRB rearrangement stayed unresolved here. For patients, the naive, central memory and Treg TCRB repertoires appeared more alike than for healthy donors.

Central memory, naive, regulatory and stem cell-like memory CD4+ cells were sorted by CD45RO/CCR7/CD25/CD127/CD95/CD27. Expressed TCRB transcripts got sequenced, as all isolated RNA was reverse transcribed. The method was immunoSEQ multiplex PCR; TCRdb's version includes in-frame clones alone and lacks a portion of them. The sample carries some 150,000 clones, more than 9% recorded once. The chain is built from TRBV19 and TRBJ1-4; 8 bases are shared with TRBD1. Sequenced material: naive CD4+ T cells from blood. The receptor comes from a man between 18 and 29 years old in good health. The CDR3 spells CASAGQENEKLFF. CDR3 nucleotide sequence: TGTGCCAGCGCGGGACAGGAGAATGAAAAACTGTTTTTT.